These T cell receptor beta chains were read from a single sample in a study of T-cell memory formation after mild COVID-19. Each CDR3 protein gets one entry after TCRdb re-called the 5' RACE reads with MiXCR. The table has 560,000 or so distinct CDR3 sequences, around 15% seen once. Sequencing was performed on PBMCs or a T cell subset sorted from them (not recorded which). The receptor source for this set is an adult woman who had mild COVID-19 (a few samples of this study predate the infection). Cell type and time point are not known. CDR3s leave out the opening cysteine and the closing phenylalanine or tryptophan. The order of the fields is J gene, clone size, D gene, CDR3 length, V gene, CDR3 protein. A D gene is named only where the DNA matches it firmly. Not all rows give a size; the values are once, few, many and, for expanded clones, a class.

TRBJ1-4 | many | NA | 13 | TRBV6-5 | ASSYSPGGGEKLF
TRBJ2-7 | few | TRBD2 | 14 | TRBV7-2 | ASSSPSGRHSYEQY
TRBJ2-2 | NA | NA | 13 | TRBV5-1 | ASSLGPGATGELF
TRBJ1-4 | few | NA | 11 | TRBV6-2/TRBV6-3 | ASSYKDREKLF
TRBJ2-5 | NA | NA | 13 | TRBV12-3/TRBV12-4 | ASRKGEVLSETQY
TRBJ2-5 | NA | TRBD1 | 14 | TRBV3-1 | ASSQVPGQGQETQY
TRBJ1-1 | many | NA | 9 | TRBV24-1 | ATSRGNEAF
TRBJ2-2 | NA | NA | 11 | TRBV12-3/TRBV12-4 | ASSLVSAGELF
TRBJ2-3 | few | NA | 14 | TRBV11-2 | ASSVLTHRDTDTQY
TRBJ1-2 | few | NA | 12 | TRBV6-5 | ASRRGLGDYGYT
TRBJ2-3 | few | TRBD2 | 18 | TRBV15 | ATSRSSGSGGAVGTDTQY
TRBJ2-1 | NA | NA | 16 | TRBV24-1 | ATSGPGSGWSGYNEQF
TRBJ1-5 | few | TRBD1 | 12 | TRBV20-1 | SATKSGQGQPQH
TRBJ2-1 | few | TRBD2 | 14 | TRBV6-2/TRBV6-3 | ASRAIAGGRYNEQF
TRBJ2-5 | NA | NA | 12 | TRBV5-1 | ASSPRGLKETQY
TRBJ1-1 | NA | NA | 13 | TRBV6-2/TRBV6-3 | ASSRLRGADTEAF
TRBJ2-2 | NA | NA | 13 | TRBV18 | ASSPRDGGTGELF
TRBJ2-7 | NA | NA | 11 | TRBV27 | ASSLSSNYEQY
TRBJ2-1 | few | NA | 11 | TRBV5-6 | ASSLLGHNEQF
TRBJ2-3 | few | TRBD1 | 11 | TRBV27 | ASSFTGGDTQY
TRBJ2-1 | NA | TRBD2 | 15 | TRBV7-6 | ASSLDHSGGAYNEQF
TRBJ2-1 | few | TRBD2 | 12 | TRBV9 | ASSAEWRGNEQF
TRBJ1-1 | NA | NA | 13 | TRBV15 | ATSSQGAVNTEAF
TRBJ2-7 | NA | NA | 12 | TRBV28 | ASSLNRLTYEQY
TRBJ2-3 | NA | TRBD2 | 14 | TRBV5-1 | ASSLDGLVGTDTQY
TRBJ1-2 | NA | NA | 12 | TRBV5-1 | ASSAGPPDWDYT
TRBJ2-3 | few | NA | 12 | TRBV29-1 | SVDGGGYTDTQY
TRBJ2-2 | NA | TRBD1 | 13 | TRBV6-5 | ASSPDRGHTGELF
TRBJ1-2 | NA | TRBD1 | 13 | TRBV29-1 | SVEGQGATGYGYT
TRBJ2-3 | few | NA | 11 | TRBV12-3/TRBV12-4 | ASSLLSADTQY
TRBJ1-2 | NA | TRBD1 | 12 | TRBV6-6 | ASSPRDRGDGYT
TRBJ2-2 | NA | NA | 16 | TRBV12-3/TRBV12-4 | ASSLWDGYHSNTGELF
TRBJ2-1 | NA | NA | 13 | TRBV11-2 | ASSLAPTSYNEQF
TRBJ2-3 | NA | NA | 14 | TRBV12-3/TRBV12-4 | ASSSEWGLGTDTQY
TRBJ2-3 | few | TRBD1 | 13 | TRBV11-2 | ASSSPTGPPDTQY
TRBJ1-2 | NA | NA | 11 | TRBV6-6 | ARDTRGLFGYT
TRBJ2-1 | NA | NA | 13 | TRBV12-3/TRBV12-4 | ASVPYGRGYNEQF
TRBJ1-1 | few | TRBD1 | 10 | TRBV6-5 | ASSSGGGEAF
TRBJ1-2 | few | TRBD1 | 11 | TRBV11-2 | ASSFVRGTGYT
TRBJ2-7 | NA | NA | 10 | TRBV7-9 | ASSTRPGEQY
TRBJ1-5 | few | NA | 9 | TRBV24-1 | GEISNQPQH
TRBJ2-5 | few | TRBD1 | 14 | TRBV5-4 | ASSAPETGGLETQY
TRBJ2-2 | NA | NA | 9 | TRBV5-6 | ASSDYRELF
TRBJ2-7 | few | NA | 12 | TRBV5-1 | ASKTGFDSYEQY
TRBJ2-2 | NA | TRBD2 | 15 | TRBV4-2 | ASSQDPLAGDLGELF
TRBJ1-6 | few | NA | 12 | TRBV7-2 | ASSSQGYNSPLH
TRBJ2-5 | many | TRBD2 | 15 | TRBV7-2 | ASSPTSGGSRVETQY
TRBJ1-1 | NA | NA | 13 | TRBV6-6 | ASSYLGSGNTEAF
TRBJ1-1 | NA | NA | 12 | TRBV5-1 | ASSFLREDTEAF
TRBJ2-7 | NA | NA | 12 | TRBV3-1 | ASSQGTASYKQY
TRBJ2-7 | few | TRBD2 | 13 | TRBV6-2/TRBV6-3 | ASSYAAGGEDEQY
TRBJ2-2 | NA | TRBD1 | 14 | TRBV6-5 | ASRGQGAIGGGELF
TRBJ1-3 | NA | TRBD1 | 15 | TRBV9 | ASSPWDRSSSGNTIY
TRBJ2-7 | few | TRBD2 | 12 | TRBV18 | ASSPGSGTYEQY
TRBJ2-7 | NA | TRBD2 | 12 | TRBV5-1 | ASSSFSGTYEQY
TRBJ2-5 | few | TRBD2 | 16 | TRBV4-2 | ASSQDRTPGRGGETQY
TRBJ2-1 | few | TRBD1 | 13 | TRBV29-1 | SVDPETGAYNEQF
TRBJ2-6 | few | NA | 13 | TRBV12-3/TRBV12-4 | ASSTTFSGANVLT
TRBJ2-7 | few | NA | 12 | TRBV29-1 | SASGDPASYEQY
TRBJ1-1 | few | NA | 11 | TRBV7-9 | ASSASRRTEAF